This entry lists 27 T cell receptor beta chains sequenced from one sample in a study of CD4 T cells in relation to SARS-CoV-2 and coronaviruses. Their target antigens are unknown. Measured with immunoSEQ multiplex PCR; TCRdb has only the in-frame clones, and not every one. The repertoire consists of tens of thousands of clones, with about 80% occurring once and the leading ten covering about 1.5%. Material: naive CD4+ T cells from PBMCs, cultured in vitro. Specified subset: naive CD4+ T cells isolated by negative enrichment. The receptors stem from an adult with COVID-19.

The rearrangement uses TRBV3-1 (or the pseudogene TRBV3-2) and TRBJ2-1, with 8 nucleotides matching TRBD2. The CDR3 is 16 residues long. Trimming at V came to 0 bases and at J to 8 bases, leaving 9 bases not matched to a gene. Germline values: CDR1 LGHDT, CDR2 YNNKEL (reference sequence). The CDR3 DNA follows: TGTGCCAGCAGCCAAGATAGTGGCGGGAGGTGGGATGAGCAGTTCTTC. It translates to CASSQDSGGRWDEQFF.

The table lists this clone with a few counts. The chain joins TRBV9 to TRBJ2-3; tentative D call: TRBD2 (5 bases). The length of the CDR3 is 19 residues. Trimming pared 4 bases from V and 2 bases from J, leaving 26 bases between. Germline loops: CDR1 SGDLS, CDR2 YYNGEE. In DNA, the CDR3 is TGTGCCAGCAGCCCCAGGTCTGAGCGGCCGCTGGTAAACACAGATACGCAGTATTTT. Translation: CASSPRSERPLVNTDTQYF.

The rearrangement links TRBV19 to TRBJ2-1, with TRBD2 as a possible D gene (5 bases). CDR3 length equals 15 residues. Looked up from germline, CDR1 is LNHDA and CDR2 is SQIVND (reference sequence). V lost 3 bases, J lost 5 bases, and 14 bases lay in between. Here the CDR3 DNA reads TGTGCCAGTAGTATTCTGCGGGTCCAACACAATGAGCAGTTCTTC. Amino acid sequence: CASSILRVQHNEQFF.

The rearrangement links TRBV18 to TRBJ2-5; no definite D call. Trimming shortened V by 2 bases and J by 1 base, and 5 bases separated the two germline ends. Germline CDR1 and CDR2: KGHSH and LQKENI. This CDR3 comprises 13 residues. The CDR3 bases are TGTGCCAGCTCACCAGGGCCCCAAGAGACCCAGTACTTC. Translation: CASSPGPQETQYF.

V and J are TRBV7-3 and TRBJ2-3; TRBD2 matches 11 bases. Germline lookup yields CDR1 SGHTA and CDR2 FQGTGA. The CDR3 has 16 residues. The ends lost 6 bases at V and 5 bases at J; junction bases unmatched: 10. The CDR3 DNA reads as TGTGCCAGCAGTAACTTAGGGACTAGCGGCCAAGATACGCAGTATTTT. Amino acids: CASSNLGTSGQDTQYF.

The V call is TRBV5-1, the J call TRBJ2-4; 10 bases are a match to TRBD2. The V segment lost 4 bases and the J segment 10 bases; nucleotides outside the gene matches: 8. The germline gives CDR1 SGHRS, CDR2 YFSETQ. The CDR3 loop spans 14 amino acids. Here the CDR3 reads CASSPAGGGTIQYF. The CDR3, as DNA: TGCGCCAGCAGCCCAGCGGGAGGGGGGACAATTCAGTACTTC.

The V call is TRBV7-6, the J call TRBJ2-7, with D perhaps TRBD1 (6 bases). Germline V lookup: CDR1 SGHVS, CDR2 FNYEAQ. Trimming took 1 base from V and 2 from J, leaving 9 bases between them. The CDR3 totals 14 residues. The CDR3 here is CASSLEEGAYEQYF. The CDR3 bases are TGTGCCAGCAGCTTAGAAGAGGGGGCCTACGAGCAGTACTTC.

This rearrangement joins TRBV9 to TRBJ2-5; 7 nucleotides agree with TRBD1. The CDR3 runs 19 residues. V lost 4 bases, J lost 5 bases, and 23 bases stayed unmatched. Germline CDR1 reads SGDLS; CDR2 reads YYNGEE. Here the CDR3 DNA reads TGTGCCAGCAGCCCGTGGGACAGCCCGAGGGCCATGGTAGGGGAGACCCAGTACTTC. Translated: CASSPWDSPRAMVGETQYF.

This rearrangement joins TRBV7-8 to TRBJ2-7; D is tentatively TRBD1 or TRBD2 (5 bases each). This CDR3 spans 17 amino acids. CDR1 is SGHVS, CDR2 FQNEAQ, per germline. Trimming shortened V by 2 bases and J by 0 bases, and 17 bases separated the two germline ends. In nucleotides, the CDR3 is TGTGCCAGCAGCTTACTTGGTTGGGGGAGTACCTCCTACGAGCAGTACTTC. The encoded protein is CASSLLGWGSTSYEQYF.

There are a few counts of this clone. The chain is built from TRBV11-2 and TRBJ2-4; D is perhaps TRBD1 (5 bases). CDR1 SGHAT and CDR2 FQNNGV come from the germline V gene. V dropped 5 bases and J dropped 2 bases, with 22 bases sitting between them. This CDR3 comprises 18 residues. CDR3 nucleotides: TGTGCCAGCAGCCAGCTCGCAGGGAATGGACCATCCAAAAACATTCAGTACTTC. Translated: CASSQLAGNGPSKNIQYF.

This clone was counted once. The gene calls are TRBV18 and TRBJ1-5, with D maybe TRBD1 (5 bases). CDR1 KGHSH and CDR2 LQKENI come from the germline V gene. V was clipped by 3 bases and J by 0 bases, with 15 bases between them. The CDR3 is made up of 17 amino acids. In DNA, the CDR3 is TGTGCCAGCTCACCCAACTCCCCACAGGCTAGCAATCAGCCCCAGCATTTT. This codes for CASSPNSPQASNQPQHF. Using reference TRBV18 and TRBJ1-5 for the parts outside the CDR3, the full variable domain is NAGVMQNPRHLVRRRGQEARLRCSPMKGHSHVYWYRQLPEEGLKFMVYLQKENIIDESGMPKERFSAEFPKEGPSILRIQQVVRGDSAAYFCASSPNSPQASNQPQHFGDGTRLSIL.

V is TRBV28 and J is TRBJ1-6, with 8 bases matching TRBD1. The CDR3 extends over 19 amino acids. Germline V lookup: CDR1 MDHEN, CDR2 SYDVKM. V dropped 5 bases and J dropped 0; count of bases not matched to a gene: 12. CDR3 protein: CASSPTGGTSSSYNSPLHF. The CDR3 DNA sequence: TGTGCCAGCAGTCCAACAGGGGGGACCTCAAGCTCCTATAATTCACCCCTCCACTTT.

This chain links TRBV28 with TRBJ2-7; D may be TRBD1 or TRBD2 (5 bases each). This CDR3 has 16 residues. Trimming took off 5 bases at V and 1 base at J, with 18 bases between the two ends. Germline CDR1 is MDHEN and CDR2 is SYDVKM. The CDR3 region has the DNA TGTGCCAGCAGTGCAACCGGGACCTGGCGTTCCTACGAGCAGTACTTC. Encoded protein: CASSATGTWRSYEQYF.

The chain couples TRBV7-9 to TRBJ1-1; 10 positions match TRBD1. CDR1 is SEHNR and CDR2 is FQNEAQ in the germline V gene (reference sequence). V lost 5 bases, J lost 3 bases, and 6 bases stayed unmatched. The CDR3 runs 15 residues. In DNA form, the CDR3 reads TGTGCCAGCAGCCCGATGACAGGGGGCGACACTGAAGCTTTCTTT. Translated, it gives CASSPMTGGDTEAFF.

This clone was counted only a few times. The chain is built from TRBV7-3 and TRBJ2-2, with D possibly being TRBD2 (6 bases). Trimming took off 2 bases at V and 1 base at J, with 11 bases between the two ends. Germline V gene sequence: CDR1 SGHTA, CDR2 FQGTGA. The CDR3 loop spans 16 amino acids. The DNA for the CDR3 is TGTGCCAGCAGCTTAGCGGGACTGGGGAACACCGGGGAGCTGTTTTTT. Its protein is CASSLAGLGNTGELFF.

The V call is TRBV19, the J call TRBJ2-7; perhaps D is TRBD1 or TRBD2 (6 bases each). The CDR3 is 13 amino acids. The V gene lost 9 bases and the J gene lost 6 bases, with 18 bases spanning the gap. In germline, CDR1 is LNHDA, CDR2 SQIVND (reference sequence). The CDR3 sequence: CASRLGGSGEQYF. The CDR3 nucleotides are TGTGCCAGCCGACTGGGGGGCTCGGGCGAGCAGTACTTC.

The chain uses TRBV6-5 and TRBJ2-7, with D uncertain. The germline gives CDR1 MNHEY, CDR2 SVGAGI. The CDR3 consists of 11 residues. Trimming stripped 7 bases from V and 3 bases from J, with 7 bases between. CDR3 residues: CASTTFYEQYF. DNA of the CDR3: TGTGCCAGCACGACCTTCTACGAGCAGTACTTC.

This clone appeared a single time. This CDR3 reads CAWSGPDTGMDKAQYF. The CDR3 DNA reads as TGTGCCTGGAGTGGACCAGACACGGGTATGGACAAGGCCCAGTACTTC. The V and J genes are TRBV30 and TRBJ2-5, with D tentatively TRBD1 (5 bases). The germline V gene has CDR1 GTSNPN and CDR2 SVGIG (reference sequence). The V end lost 1 base, the J end lost 9 bases, and 24 bases lay between the germline ends. CDR3 size: 16 residues. The full variable domain, its missing parts supplied by reference TRBV30 and TRBJ2-5, is SQTIHQWPATLVQPVGSPLSLECTVEGTSNPNLYWYRQAAGRGLQLLFYSVGIGQISSEVPQNLSASRPQDRQFILSSKKLLLSDSGFYLCAWSGPDTGMDKAQYFGPGTRLLVL.

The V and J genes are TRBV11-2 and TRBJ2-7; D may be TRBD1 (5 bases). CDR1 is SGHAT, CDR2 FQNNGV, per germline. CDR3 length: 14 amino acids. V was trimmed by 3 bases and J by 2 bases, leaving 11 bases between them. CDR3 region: CASSFQGGTYEQYF. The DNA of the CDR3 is TGTGCCAGCAGCTTCCAGGGTGGTACCTACGAGCAGTACTTC.

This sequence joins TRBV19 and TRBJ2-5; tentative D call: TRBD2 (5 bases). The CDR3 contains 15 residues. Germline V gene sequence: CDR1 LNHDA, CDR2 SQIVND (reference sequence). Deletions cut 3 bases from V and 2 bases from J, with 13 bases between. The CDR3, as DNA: TGTGCCAGTAGTATTAACTCTCGGAGGCAAGAGACCCAGTACTTC. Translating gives CASSINSRRQETQYF.

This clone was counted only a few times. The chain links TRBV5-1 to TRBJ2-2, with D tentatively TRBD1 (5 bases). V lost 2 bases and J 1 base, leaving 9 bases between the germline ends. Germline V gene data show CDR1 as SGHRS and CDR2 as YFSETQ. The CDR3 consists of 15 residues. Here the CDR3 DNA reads TGCGCCAGCAGCTTCGTAGGGGTGAACACCGGGGAGCTGTTTTTT. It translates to CASSFVGVNTGELFF. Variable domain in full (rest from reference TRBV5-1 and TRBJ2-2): KAGVTQTPRYLIKTRGQQVTLSCSPISGHRSVSWYQQTPGQGLQFLFEYFSETQRNKGNFPGRFSGRQFSNSRSEMNVSTLELGDSALYLCASSFVGVNTGELFFGEGSRLTVL.

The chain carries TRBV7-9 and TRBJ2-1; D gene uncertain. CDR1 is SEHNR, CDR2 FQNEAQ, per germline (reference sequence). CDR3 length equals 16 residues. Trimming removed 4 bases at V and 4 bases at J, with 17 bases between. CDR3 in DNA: TGTGCCAGCAGCTCCCGTCGTTTAGACGGGTACAATGAGCAGTTCTTC. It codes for CASSSRRLDGYNEQFF.

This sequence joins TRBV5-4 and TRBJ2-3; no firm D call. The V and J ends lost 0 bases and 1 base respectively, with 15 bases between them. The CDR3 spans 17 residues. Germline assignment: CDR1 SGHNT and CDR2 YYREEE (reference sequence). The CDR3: CASSLVGWEKGTDTQYF. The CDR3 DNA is TGTGCCAGCAGCTTGGTAGGGTGGGAAAAGGGCACAGATACGCAGTATTTT.

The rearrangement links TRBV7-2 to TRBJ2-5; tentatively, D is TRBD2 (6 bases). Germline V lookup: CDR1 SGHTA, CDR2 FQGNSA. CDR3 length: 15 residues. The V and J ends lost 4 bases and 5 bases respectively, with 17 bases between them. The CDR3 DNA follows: TGTGCCAGCAGCTCCTACGGGGACTCCGGGGAGACCCAGTACTTC. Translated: CASSSYGDSGETQYF.

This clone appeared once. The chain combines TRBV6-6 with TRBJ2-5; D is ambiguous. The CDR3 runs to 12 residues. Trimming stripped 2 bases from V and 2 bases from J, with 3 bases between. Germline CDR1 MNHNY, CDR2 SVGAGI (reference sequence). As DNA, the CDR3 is TGTGCCAGCAGTTACGGGCAAGAGACCCAGTACTTC. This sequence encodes CASSYGQETQYF.

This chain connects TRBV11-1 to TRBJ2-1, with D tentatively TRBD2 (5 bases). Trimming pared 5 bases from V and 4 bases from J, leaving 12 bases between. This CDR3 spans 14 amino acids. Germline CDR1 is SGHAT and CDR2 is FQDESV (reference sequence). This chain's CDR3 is CASSRGSRYNEQFF. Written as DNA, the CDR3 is TGTGCCAGCAGCCGTGGGAGCCGGTACAATGAGCAGTTCTTC.

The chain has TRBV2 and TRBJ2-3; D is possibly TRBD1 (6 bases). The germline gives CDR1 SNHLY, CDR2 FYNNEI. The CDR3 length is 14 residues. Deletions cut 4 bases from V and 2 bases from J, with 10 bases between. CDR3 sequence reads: CASSVGGNTDTQYF. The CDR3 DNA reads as TGTGCCAGCAGTGTTGGGGGCAACACAGATACGCAGTATTTT.